Shown below are 12 T cell receptor beta chains from a single sample sequenced in a study of identical twins. MiXCR, applied by TCRdb to the 5' RACE reads, yields one record per CDR3 protein. The data hold 310,000 or so distinct CDR3 sequences, with more than 6.5% observed a single time. The sample also formed part of further work on yellow fever vaccine responses in identical twins.

The sequenced sample consisted of memory (CD45RO+) T cells sorted from blood. The origin of the receptors is a woman aged 18 to 35 in good health.

As for this clonotype: One base away lies a much larger clone, so this may be a sequencing read error. The gene calls are TRBV7-3 and TRBJ2-2; no definite D call. Germline CDR1 is SGHTA and CDR2 is FQGTGA. Trimming removed 2 bases from V and 6 bases from J, with 4 bases in between. CDR3 length: 12 residues. The CDR3 region is CASSLAPGELFF. As DNA, the CDR3 is TGTGCCAGCAGCTTAGCGCCCGGGGAGCTGTTTTTT.

The rearrangement joins TRBV6-1 to TRBJ2-2; perhaps TRBD1 as D (6 bases). Germline V gene sequence: CDR1 MNHNS, CDR2 SASEGT. The CDR3 covers 14 residues. V lost 7 bases and J 3 bases, leaving 12 bases between the germline ends. The chain's CDR3 is CASMVGADTGELFF. CDR3 nucleotides: TGTGCCAGCATGGTGGGGGCAGACACCGGGGAGCTGTTTTTT.

This clonotype was seen more than once but under ten times. The chain couples TRBV6-1 to TRBJ1-4, with 8 bases aligning to TRBD1. Germline CDR1 MNHNS, CDR2 SASEGT. The CDR3 extends over 17 amino acids. With V trimmed by 6 bases and J by 2 bases, 11 bases remained unmatched. CDR3 in amino acids: CASSGTGGYGTNEKLFF. The CDR3 coding sequence is TGTGCCAGCAGCGGGACAGGAGGTTACGGGACTAATGAAAAACTGTTTTTT.

This clonotype was observed a few times. V and J are TRBV5-6 and TRBJ2-7, with no clear D. Germline V gives CDR1 SGHDT, CDR2 YYEEEE. V was trimmed by 4 bases and J by 5 bases, leaving 13 bases between them. This CDR3 has 13 amino acids. The chain's CDR3 is CASSQPWVDEQYF. For the CDR3, the DNA is TGTGCCAGCAGCCAACCGTGGGTTGACGAGCAGTACTTC.

The chain is built from TRBV5-5 and TRBJ1-5; D gene unclear. Germline values: CDR1 SGHKS, CDR2 YYEKEE (reference sequence). V was cut by 0 bases and J by 9 bases, with 16 bases left in between. The CDR3 is 15 residues long. The CDR3 region is CASSLDISPGTPQHF. CDR3 in DNA: TGTGCCAGCAGCTTGGATATCTCCCCTGGTACGCCCCAGCATTTT.

This clonotype has a handful of counts. This chain joins TRBV7-9 and TRBJ2-3; 7 bases align to TRBD2. Germline values: CDR1 SEHNR, CDR2 FQNEAQ (reference sequence). The junction had 14 bases not matched to a gene; V was cut back by 8 bases and J by 6 bases. The CDR3 is made up of 15 amino acids. Here the CDR3 reads CASVGGSGLLDTQYF. The CDR3 DNA reads TGTGCCAGCGTGGGGGGGTCGGGATTGTTGGATACGCAGTATTTT.

This clonotype was recorded a few times. The chain recombines TRBV20-1 with TRBJ2-5; tentative D call: TRBD2 (5 bases). Germline values: CDR1 DFQATT, CDR2 SNEGSKA (reference sequence). Trimming shortened V by 4 bases and J by 2 bases, and 8 bases separated the two germline ends. This CDR3 is 12 amino acids long. The CDR3 DNA is TGCAGTGCTAACGGGGAGCAAGAGACCCAGTACTTC. Protein sequence: CSANGEQETQYF.

This clonotype has more than one count but fewer than ten. V is TRBV5-1 and J is TRBJ1-2, with D perhaps TRBD1 (6 bases). This CDR3 spans 13 amino acids. Germline-derived CDR1 and CDR2 are SGHRS and YFSETQ. V lost 0 bases, J lost 8 bases, and 11 bases lay in between. The CDR3 nucleotides read TGCGCCAGCAGCTTGGATTCCGGGGGCGGCTACACCTTC. This gives the protein CASSLDSGGGYTF. Drawing the rest from reference TRBV5-1 and TRBJ1-2, the complete variable domain is KAGVTQTPRYLIKTRGQQVTLSCSPISGHRSVSWYQQTPGQGLQFLFEYFSETQRNKGNFPGRFSGRQFSNSRSEMNVSTLELGDSALYLCASSLDSGGGYTFGSGTRLTVV.

This clonotype was recorded many times. V gene TRBV5-1 combines with J gene TRBJ2-1; 9 bases line up with TRBD1. After removal of 0 bases from V and 8 bases from J, the junction contained 6 bases not matched to a gene. The CDR3 length is 15 residues. CDR1 and CDR2 from the germline V gene are SGHRS and YFSETQ. DNA of the CDR3: TGCGCCAGCAGCTTGGTGGGGACAGGGTTCGATGAGCAGTTCTTC. Translated, it gives CASSLVGTGFDEQFF.

The rearrangement links TRBV7-2 to TRBJ2-1; D possibly corresponds to TRBD2 (7 bases). V dropped 5 bases and J dropped 7 bases, with 24 bases sitting between them. Germline values: CDR1 SGHTA, CDR2 FQGNSA. There are 17 residues in the CDR3. Written as DNA, the CDR3 is TGTGCCAGCAGCCACCCCAGAGGGCGGGGGAGGGGGAATGAGCAGTTCTTC. Its protein product is CASSHPRGRGRGNEQFF.

This clonotype was seen a handful of times. The CDR3 reads CASSEGTGDQPQHF. CDR3 sequence (DNA): TGTGCCAGCAGTGAAGGGACAGGAGATCAGCCCCAGCATTTT. The rearrangement links TRBV2 to TRBJ1-5; 7 bases are shared with TRBD1. Germline V lookup: CDR1 SNHLY, CDR2 FYNNEI. The CDR3 spans 14 residues. V lost 1 base to trimming and J lost 5 bases; unmatched junction nucleotides: 2.

The V and J genes are TRBV20-1 and TRBJ2-2, with 7 bases aligning to TRBD1. Germline V gives CDR1 DFQATT, CDR2 SNEGSKA (reference sequence). This CDR3 spans 13 amino acids. After removal of 4 bases from V and 4 bases from J, the junction contained 3 bases not matched to a gene. The CDR3 DNA follows: TGCAGTGCTATGGGACAGTTCACCGGGGAGCTGTTTTTT. Translated, it gives CSAMGQFTGELFF.